Following are 30 T cell receptor beta chains from one sample sequenced in a study of spatial heterogeneity in lung cancer. TCRdb called the 5' RACE reads again in MiXCR, with one record for every CDR3 protein. This sample has around 2,000 distinct CDR3 sequences, with roughly a quarter found just once. Described time point: sample taken at primary tumor resection. The material was normal lung tissue next to the tumor, obtained at surgery. The receptors here all came from a male donor with early-stage non-small cell lung cancer.

This clonotype was seen only once. The chain has TRBV7-8 and TRBJ2-1; 10 bases are a match to TRBD2. V dropped 5 bases and J dropped 8; count of bases not matched to a gene: 12. CDR3 length: 16 residues. Germline CDR1 SGHVS, CDR2 FQNEAQ. In DNA, the CDR3 is TGTGCCAGCAGCCCGTTAAAACTAGCGGGGAGGCATGAGCAGTTCTTC. It is translated as CASSPLKLAGRHEQFF.

This clonotype was counted between two and nine times. The V gene is TRBV27, the J gene TRBJ2-7, with unresolved D. The germline V gene has CDR1 MNHEY and CDR2 SMNVEV (reference sequence). This CDR3 spans 13 amino acids. Deletions cut 5 bases from V and 5 bases from J, with 13 bases between. Here the CDR3 DNA reads TGTGCCAGCAGTCCCCGCCGTAAGGACGAGCAGTACTTC. This codes for CASSPRRKDEQYF.

In its sample, this clonotype ranks as medium-sized. The chain is built from TRBV20-1 and TRBJ2-5, with a possible D match to TRBD1 (5 bases). The CDR3 extends over 13 amino acids. Germline V CDR1 and CDR2: DFQATT, SNEGSKA (reference sequence). Trimming shortened V by 4 bases and J by 5 bases, and 14 bases separated the two germline ends. The CDR3 bases are TGCAGTGCTATATCTCTAGGGGCCGAGACCCAGTACTTC. This codes for CSAISLGAETQYF.

This clonotype occurred a few times. The chain employs TRBV15 and TRBJ2-5; tentatively, D is TRBD1 (6 bases). CDR3 length: 14 residues. V lost 11 bases, J lost 4 bases, and 20 bases lay in between. Germline lookup yields CDR1 LNHNV and CDR2 YYDKDF (reference sequence). DNA for the CDR3: TGTGCCTCCCGATCAATGGGGGCCGGAGAGACCCAGTACTTC. Translated, it gives CASRSMGAGETQYF.

This clonotype was seen a few times. This sequence joins TRBV11-2 and TRBJ2-7; 11 nucleotides match TRBD1. Germline CDR1 and CDR2: SGHAT and FQNNGV. V gave up 2 bases and J gave up 7 bases; unmatched junction bases: 7. The length of the CDR3 is 15 residues. The chain's CDR3 is CASSLRGQGAWEQYF. The CDR3 region has the DNA TGTGCCAGCAGCTTAAGAGGACAGGGGGCGTGGGAGCAGTACTTC.

This clonotype was seen ten or more times. One end of the junction varies from germline; a read error may be responsible. The CDR3 reads CVSSFTGGAGDEQFF. The DNA for the CDR3 is TGTGTCAGCAGCTTCACCGGGGGGGCCGGGGATGAGCAGTTCTTC. The gene calls are TRBV13 and TRBJ2-1; 8 nucleotides align to TRBD2. The CDR3 consists of 15 residues. The V gene's germline CDR1 is PRHDT and CDR2 FYEKMQ (reference sequence). The entire variable domain, with the rest obtained from reference TRBV13 and TRBJ2-1, is as follows: AAGVIQSPRHLIKEKRETATLKCYPIPRHDTVYWYQQGPGQDPQFLISFYEKMQSDKGSIPDRFSAQQFSDYHSELNMSSLELGDSALYFCVSSFTGGAGDEQFFGPGTRLTVL.

The gene calls are TRBV4-3 and TRBJ1-5; D is ambiguous. The CDR3 loop spans 13 amino acids. Trimming took off 0 bases at V and 4 bases at J, with 4 bases between the two ends. Germline-derived CDR1 and CDR2 are LGHNA and YSLEER. The CDR3 here is CASSQEANQPQHF. The CDR3 DNA follows: TGCGCCAGCAGCCAAGAAGCGAATCAGCCCCAGCATTTT.

By frequency in the sample, this clonotype is medium-sized (0.01 to 0.1%). The chain carries TRBV6-2 or TRBV6-3 and TRBJ1-1; D not certain. Germline CDR1 and CDR2: MNHEY and SVGEGT. Trimming took off 4 bases at V and 1 base at J, with 7 bases between the two ends. The CDR3 spans 13 residues. As DNA, the CDR3 is TGTGCCAGCAGTTCCGGACGGAACACTGAAGCTTTCTTT. It encodes CASSSGRNTEAFF.

CDR3 DNA sequence: TGTGCCAGCAGCCCTCACAGGGAATACGAGCAGTACTTC. This translates into CASSPHREYEQYF. The chain joins TRBV7-2 to TRBJ2-7; possibly TRBD1 for D (6 bases). This CDR3 has 13 residues. Germline V CDR1 and CDR2: SGHTA, FQGNSA. Deletions cut 5 bases from V and 4 bases from J, with 12 bases between.

The chain recombines TRBV27 with TRBJ1-6, with D uncertain. Germline CDR1 and CDR2: MNHEY and SMNVEV (reference sequence). V dropped 2 bases and J dropped 4 bases, with 9 bases sitting between them. The CDR3 contains 15 residues. CDR3 sequence: CASSLEGEYNSPLHF. In DNA form, the CDR3 reads TGTGCCAGCAGTTTAGAGGGCGAATATAATTCACCCCTCCACTTT.

There are a few counts of this clonotype. J is TRBJ2-2 and V is TRBV6-1; 8 positions agree with TRBD1. In germline, CDR1 is MNHNS, CDR2 SASEGT. With 6 bases clipped from V and 2 bases from J, the junction kept 8 bases outside the gene matches. CDR3 size: 16 residues. The CDR3 DNA follows: TGTGCCAGCAGGGGTCCAGGGGGCCCTAACACCGGGGAGCTGTTTTTT. Translated: CASRGPGGPNTGELFF.

This clonotype came up a few times. The chain has TRBV7-2 and TRBJ2-3; no firm D call. Trimming took 2 bases from V and 7 from J, leaving 1 base between them. Per the germline V gene, CDR1 is SGHTA and CDR2 is FQGNSA. This CDR3 contains 10 residues. The CDR3: CASSLNTQYF. CDR3 nucleotide sequence: TGTGCCAGCAGCTTAAATACGCAGTATTTT.

This clonotype appeared a few times. The germline gene is not matched at one end of the junction; a read error may be the cause. The chain combines TRBV7-7 with TRBJ2-6; TRBD1 is a possible D gene (6 bases). Per the germline V gene, CDR1 is SSHAT and CDR2 is FNYEAQ (reference sequence). The CDR3 loop spans 18 amino acids. The CDR3 loop reads CASSIYETGNSGANVLTF. In DNA form, the CDR3 reads TGTGCTAGCAGCATCTACGAGACAGGCAACTCTGGGGCCAACGTCCTGACTTTC.

V usage is TRBV24-1 and J usage is TRBJ2-1; the D is unclear. This CDR3 spans 14 amino acids. CDR1 KGHDR and CDR2 SFDVKD come from the germline V gene. The ends were cut back, 0 bases at V and 8 bases at J, with 10 bases in the middle. CDR3 sequence reads: CATSDLGPNDEQFF. The CDR3 DNA follows: TGTGCCACCAGTGATTTGGGTCCCAACGATGAGCAGTTCTTC.

The chain carries TRBV7-2 and TRBJ2-5; 11 nucleotides match TRBD2. The CDR3 length is 15 residues. The V gene's germline CDR1 is SGHTA and CDR2 FQGNSA. With V trimmed by 4 bases and J by 5 bases, 6 bases remained unmatched. CDR3 coding DNA: TGTGCCAGCAGCTACAATAGCGGGGGGGGCGAGACCCAGTACTTC. This codes for CASSYNSGGGETQYF.

By proportion, this clonotype is medium-sized (0.01 to 0.1%). This rearrangement joins TRBV28 to TRBJ2-7; TRBD2 might be the D (5 bases). This CDR3 spans 14 amino acids. Trimming left V 4 bases short and J 2 bases short, with 12 bases between. Germline loops: CDR1 MDHEN, CDR2 SYDVKM. CDR3 protein: CASSSPVGTYEQYF. DNA for the CDR3: TGTGCCAGCAGTTCCCCGGTCGGGACCTACGAGCAGTACTTC.

The rearrangement links TRBV5-1 to TRBJ2-7, with 9 bases that match TRBD1. Germline V gene sequence: CDR1 SGHRS, CDR2 YFSETQ. The trim removed 3 bases at V and 0 bases at J, leaving 7 bases unmatched. The CDR3 loop spans 16 amino acids. The CDR3 nucleotides are TGCGCCAGCAGCTCGGGGACAGGGATGAGCTCCTACGAGCAGTACTTC. Encoded protein: CASSSGTGMSSYEQYF.

Relative to its sample, this clonotype is large. The genes are TRBV4-1 and TRBJ1-4; D gene uncertain. V lost 4 bases, J lost 8 bases, and 17 bases lay in between. Germline assignment: CDR1 MGHRA and CDR2 YSYEKL. The CDR3 has 15 residues. The CDR3 nucleotides are TGCGCCAGCAGCCCCGACGTCGGGAGATCGGAAAAACTGTTTTTT. Translated, it gives CASSPDVGRSEKLFF.

The gene calls are TRBV29-1 and TRBJ2-1, with 7 bases identical to TRBD2. From germline, CDR1 is SQVTM and CDR2 ANQGSEA. The CDR3 is made up of 13 amino acids. Unmatched junction bases numbered 3, after V lost 3 bases and J lost 4 bases. CDR3 bases: TGCAGCGTTGAGTCAGCGGGGTACAATGAGCAGTTCTTC. This codes for CSVESAGYNEQFF.

This clonotype showed up just a few times. This sequence joins TRBV2 and TRBJ1-1, with TRBD1 matching 7 bases. The CDR3 is 11 residues long. The J segment lost 6 bases and the V segment lost 10 bases, leaving 5 bases of the junction unmatched. Germline assignment: CDR1 SNHLY and CDR2 FYNNEI. This chain's CDR3 is CAIQGDSEAFF. In DNA, the CDR3 is TGTGCCATCCAGGGGGACTCTGAAGCTTTCTTT.

This clonotype rates as medium-sized. The rearrangement uses TRBV28 and TRBJ1-5; possibly TRBD1 for D (6 bases). Germline V gives CDR1 MDHEN, CDR2 SYDVKM. Trimming stripped 6 bases from V and 5 bases from J, with 14 bases between. The CDR3 is 14 amino acids. In DNA form, the CDR3 reads TGTGCCAGCAGCCGCCGGGGGGCAGATCAGCCCCAGCATTTT. Translated: CASSRRGADQPQHF.

The chain has TRBV20-1 and TRBJ2-7; D could derive from TRBD1 or TRBD2 (5 bases each). The V gene lost 0 bases and the J gene lost 1 base, with 10 bases spanning the gap. The CDR3 consists of 14 residues. Germline V gene sequence: CDR1 DFQATT, CDR2 SNEGSKA (reference sequence). The chain's CDR3 is CSARDPWGSYEQYF. The CDR3 DNA follows: TGCAGTGCTAGAGATCCCTGGGGGTCCTACGAGCAGTACTTC.

This clonotype is medium-sized by share. The chain combines TRBV4-1 with TRBJ2-1, with 10 positions matching TRBD2. Trimming removed 2 bases from V and 7 bases from J; junction bases left unmatched: 14. This CDR3 comprises 18 residues. Germline CDR1 reads MGHRA; CDR2 reads YSYEKL. The CDR3 coding sequence is TGCGCCAGCAGCCAACAATTGGGGGGGGCTAGCGGGAGAAATGAGCAGTTCTTC. Protein sequence: CASSQQLGGASGRNEQFF.

This clonotype is judged large (0.1 to 1%). The chain employs TRBV9 and TRBJ2-7; TRBD2 aligns across 8 bases. This CDR3 region has 13 residues. J was trimmed by 2 bases and V by 6 bases; bases with no gene match: 4. Germline V lookup: CDR1 SGDLS, CDR2 YYNGEE. The CDR3, as DNA: TGTGCCAGCAACTCGGGGGGGCCCTACGAGCAGTACTTC. Translated, it gives CASNSGGPYEQYF.

This clonotype was counted a few times. The chain joins TRBV7-2 to TRBJ1-1; TRBD1 is a possible D gene (6 bases). CDR1 and CDR2 from the germline V gene are SGHTA and FQGNSA. The CDR3 loop spans 14 amino acids. Trimming took off 0 bases at V and 5 bases at J, with 10 bases between the two ends. The CDR3 DNA reads TGTGCCAGCAGCTTAGCAGGGGGAGCTACTGAAGCTTTCTTT. Protein: CASSLAGGATEAFF.

This clonotype was counted between two and nine times. The genes are TRBV5-5 and TRBJ1-1; TRBD1 matches 9 bases. The V and J ends lost 4 bases and 3 bases, in that order; junction bases with no gene match: 13. The CDR3 is made up of 17 amino acids. From germline, CDR1 is SGHKS and CDR2 YYEKEE (reference sequence). CDR3 residues: CASSPGTGLQWDTEAFF. In nucleotides, the CDR3 is TGTGCCAGCAGCCCGGGGACAGGGCTTCAGTGGGACACTGAAGCTTTCTTT.

In its sample, this clonotype was seen a few times. This chain connects TRBV7-9 to TRBJ2-5, with no clear D. In germline, CDR1 is SEHNR, CDR2 FQNEAQ (reference sequence). V gave up 3 bases and J gave up 0 bases, with 8 bases separating them. CDR3 length: 14 residues. The CDR3 DNA sequence: TGTGCCAGCAGCTTTGCCGGACACCAAGAGACCCAGTACTTC. Its translation: CASSFAGHQETQYF.

This clonotype was detected a few times. The chain is built from TRBV5-1 and TRBJ2-2, with 9 bases fitting TRBD1. The CDR3 consists of 17 residues. V lost 5 bases and J lost 4; bases outside the gene matches: 12. Germline lookup yields CDR1 SGHRS and CDR2 YFSETQ. The chain's CDR3 is CASSFDPGTGITGELFF. The CDR3 region has the DNA TGCGCCAGCAGTTTCGACCCTGGGACAGGGATCACCGGGGAGCTGTTTTTT.

This clonotype occurred a few times. The chain uses TRBV29-1 and TRBJ2-6; TRBD1 matches 8 bases. The CDR3 extends over 16 amino acids. CDR1 and CDR2 (germline): SQVTM, ANQGSEA. Germline trimming cut 3 bases from V and 1 base from J; bases unmatched to any gene: 5. The CDR3 bases are TGCAGCGTTGAGGCAGGGGGCTTGTCTGGGGCCAACGTCCTGACTTTC. Protein: CSVEAGGLSGANVLTF.

This chain joins TRBV4-3 and TRBJ1-5; 9 bases match TRBD1. The CDR3 consists of 15 residues. Germline V CDR1 and CDR2: LGHNA, YSLEER. Trimming cost V 4 bases and J 4 bases; bases outside gene matches: 5. The CDR3 spells CASSRDRGGNQPQHF. The CDR3 coding sequence is TGCGCCAGCAGCCGAGACAGGGGGGGAAATCAGCCCCAGCATTTT.